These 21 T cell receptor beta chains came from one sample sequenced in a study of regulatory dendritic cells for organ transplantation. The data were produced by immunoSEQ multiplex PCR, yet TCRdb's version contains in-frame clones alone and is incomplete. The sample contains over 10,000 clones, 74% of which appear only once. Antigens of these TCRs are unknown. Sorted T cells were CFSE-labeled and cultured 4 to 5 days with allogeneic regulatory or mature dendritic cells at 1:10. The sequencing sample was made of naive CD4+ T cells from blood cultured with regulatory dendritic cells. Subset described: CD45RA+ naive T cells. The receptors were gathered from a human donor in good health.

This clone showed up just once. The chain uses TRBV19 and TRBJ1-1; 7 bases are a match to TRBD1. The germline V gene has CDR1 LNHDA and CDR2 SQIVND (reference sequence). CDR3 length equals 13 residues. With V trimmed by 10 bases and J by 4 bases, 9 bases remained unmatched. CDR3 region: CATAVGDSTEAFF. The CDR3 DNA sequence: TGTGCCACGGCCGTAGGGGACAGCACTGAAGCTTTCTTT.

CDR3 nucleotides: TGTGCCAGCAGTCTCGGGGCAGGGCGGGATGAAGCTTTCTTT. Protein sequence: CASSLGAGRDEAFF. This rearrangement joins TRBV27 to TRBJ1-1; D is possibly TRBD1 (5 bases). Trimming removed 5 bases from V and 7 bases from J, with 17 bases in between. Germline CDR1 is MNHEY and CDR2 is SMNVEV (reference sequence). The CDR3 spans 14 residues.

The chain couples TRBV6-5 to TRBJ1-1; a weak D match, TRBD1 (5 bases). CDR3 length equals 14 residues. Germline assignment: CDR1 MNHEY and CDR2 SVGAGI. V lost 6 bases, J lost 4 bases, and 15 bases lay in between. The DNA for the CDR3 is TGTGCCAGCAGGGCGGGACCGCGGACCACTGAAGCTTTCTTT. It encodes CASRAGPRTTEAFF.

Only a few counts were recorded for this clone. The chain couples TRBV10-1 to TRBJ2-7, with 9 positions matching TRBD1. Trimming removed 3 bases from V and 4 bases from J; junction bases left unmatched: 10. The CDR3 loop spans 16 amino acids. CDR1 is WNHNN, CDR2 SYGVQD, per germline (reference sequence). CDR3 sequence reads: CASSERRTGALYEQYF. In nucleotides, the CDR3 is TGCGCCAGCAGTGAACGGAGGACAGGGGCCCTATACGAGCAGTACTTC.

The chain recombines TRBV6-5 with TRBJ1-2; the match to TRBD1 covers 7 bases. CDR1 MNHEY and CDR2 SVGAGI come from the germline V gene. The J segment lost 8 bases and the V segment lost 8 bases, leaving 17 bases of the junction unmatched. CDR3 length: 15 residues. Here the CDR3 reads CASSKRGGESGGYTF. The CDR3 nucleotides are TGTGCCAGCTCGAAGAGAGGGGGCGAGTCGGGCGGCTACACCTTC.

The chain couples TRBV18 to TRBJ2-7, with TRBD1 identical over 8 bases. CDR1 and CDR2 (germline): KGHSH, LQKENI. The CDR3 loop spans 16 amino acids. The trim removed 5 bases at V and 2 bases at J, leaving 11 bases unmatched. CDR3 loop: CASSLARGTGPYEQYF. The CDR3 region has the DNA TGTGCCAGCTCATTAGCTCGCGGGACAGGTCCCTACGAGCAGTACTTC.

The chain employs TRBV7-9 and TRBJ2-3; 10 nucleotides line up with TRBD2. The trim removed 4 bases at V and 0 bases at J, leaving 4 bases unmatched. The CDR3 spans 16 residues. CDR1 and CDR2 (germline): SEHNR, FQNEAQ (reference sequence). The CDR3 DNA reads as TGTGCCAGCAGCTCCCGGACTAGCGGTAGCACAGATACGCAGTATTTT. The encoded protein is CASSSRTSGSTDTQYF.

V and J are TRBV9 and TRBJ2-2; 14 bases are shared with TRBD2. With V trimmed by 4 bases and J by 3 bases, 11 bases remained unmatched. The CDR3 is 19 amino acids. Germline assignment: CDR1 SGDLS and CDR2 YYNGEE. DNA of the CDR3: TGTGCCAGCAGCCTAGCGGGGACTAGCGGGGGATGGGACACCGGGGAGCTGTTTTTT. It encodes CASSLAGTSGGWDTGELFF.

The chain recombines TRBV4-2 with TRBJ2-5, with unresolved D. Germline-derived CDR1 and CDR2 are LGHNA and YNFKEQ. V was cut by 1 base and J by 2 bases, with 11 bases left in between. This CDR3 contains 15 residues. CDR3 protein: CASSQGARGQETQYF. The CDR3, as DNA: TGTGCCAGCAGCCAAGGAGCCCGCGGACAAGAGACCCAGTACTTC.

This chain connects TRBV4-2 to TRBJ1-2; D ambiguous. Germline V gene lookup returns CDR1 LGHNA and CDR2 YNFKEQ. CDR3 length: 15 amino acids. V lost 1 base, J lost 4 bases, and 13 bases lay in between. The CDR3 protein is CASSQASERVYGYTF. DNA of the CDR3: TGTGCCAGCAGCCAAGCTTCCGAACGGGTCTATGGCTACACCTTC.

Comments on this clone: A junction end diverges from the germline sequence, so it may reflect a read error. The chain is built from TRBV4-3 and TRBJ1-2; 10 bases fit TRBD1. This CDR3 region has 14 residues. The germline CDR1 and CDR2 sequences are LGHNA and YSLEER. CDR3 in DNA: TGCGCCGGCAGCCAAGTAGGGACAGGGGCTGGCTACACCTTC. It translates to CAGSQVGTGAGYTF.

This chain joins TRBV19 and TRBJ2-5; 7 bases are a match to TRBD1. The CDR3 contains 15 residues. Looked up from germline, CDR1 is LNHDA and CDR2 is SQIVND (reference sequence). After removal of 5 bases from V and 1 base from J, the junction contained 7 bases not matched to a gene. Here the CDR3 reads CASSSPRQGQETQYF. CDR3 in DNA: TGTGCCAGTAGTTCGCCTAGACAGGGCCAAGAGACCCAGTACTTC.

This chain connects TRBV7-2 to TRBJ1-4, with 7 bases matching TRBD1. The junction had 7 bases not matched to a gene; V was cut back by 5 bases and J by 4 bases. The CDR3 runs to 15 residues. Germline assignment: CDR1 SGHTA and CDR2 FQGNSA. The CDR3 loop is CASSPTGAINEKLFF. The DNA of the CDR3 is TGTGCCAGCAGCCCCACAGGGGCTATTAATGAAAAACTGTTTTTT.

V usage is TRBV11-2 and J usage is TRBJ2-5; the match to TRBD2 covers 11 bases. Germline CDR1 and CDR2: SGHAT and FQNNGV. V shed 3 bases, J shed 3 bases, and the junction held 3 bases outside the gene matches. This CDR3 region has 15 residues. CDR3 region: CASSFHSGGEETQYF. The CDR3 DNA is TGTGCCAGCAGCTTTCATAGCGGGGGGGAAGAGACCCAGTACTTC.

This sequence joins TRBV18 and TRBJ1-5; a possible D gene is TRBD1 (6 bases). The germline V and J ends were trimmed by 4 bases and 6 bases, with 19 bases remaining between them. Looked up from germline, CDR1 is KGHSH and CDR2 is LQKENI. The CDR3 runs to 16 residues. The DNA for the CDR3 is TGTGCCAGCTCACTGACGACCGGGACAAGCGGTCAGCCCCAGCATTTT. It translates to CASSLTTGTSGQPQHF.

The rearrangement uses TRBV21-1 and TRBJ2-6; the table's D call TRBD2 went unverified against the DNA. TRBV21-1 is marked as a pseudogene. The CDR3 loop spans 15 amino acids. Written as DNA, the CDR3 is TGTGCCAGCAGCAAAGTACTCTCTGGGGCCAACGTCCTGACTTTC. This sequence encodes CASSKVLSGANVLTF.

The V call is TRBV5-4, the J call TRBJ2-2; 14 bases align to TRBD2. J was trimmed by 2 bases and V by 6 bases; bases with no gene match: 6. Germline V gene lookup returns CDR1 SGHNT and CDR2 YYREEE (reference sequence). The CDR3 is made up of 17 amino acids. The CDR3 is CASNSGLAGGNTGELFF. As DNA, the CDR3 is TGTGCCAGCAACTCCGGACTAGCGGGGGGTAACACCGGGGAGCTGTTTTTT.

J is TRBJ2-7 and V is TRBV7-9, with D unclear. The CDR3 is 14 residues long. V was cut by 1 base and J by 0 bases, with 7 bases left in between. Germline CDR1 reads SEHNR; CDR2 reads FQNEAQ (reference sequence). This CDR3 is CASSLDSSSYEQYF. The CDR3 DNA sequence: TGTGCCAGCAGCTTAGATAGTAGCTCCTACGAGCAGTACTTC. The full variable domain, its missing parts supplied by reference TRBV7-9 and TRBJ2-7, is DTGVSQNPRHKITKRGQNVTFRCDPISEHNRLYWYRQTLGQGPEFLTYFQNEAQLEKSRLLSDRFSAERPKGSFSTLEIQRTEQGDSAMYLCASSLDSSSYEQYFGPGTRLTVT.

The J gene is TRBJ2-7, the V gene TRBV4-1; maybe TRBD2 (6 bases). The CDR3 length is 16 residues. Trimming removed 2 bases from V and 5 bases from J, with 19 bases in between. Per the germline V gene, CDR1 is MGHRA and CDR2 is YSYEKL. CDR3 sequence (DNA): TGCGCCAGCAGCCAATCGCTGGGGGGAGGCTTCCACGAGCAGTACTTC. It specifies CASSQSLGGGFHEQYF.

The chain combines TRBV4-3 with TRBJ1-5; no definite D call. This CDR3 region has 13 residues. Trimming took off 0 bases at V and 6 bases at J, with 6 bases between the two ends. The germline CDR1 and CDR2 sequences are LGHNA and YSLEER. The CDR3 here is CASSQDLSQPQHF. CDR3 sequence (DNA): TGCGCCAGCAGCCAAGATCTTAGTCAGCCCCAGCATTTT.

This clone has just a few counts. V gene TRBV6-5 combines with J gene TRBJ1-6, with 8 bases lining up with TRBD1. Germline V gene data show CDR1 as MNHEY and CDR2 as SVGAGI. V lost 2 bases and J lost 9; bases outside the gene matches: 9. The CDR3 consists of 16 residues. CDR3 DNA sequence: TGTGCCAGCAGTTACCCCATGACAGGGGAGAGTTCACCCCTCCACTTT. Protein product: CASSYPMTGESSPLHF.